These 5 T cell receptor beta chains originate from one sample sequenced in a study of early T cells in non-severe SARS-CoV-2 infection. TCRdb processed the 5' RACE reads anew with MiXCR; each CDR3 protein has one entry. The sample yields 90,000 or so distinct CDR3 sequences, around 14% seen once. Sequenced: whole blood. These receptors all come from an adult who was a healthcare worker with PCR-confirmed SARS-CoV-2 infection or an uninfected control (not recorded which).

The table lists this clonotype with a few counts. The rearrangement links TRBV11-2 to TRBJ2-2, with a tentative D call TRBD1 (6 bases). The CDR3 consists of 16 residues. Germline V gene lookup returns CDR1 SGHAT and CDR2 FQNNGV. Trimming left V 1 base short and J 5 bases short, with 14 bases between. CDR3 loop: CASSLGPGQLTGELFF. The CDR3 nucleotides are TGTGCCAGCAGCTTAGGCCCGGGACAATTAACCGGGGAGCTGTTTTTT. The full variable domain, completed using reference TRBV11-2 and TRBJ2-2, is EAGVAQSPRYKIIEKRQSVAFWCNPISGHATLYWYQQILGQGPKLLIQFQNNGVVDDSQLPKDRFSAERLKGVDSTLKIQPAKLEDSAVYLCASSLGPGQLTGELFFGEGSRLTVL.

The V and J genes are TRBV10-3 and TRBJ2-2, with unresolved D. Germline-derived CDR1 and CDR2 are ENHRY and SYGVKD. The CDR3 runs 12 residues. V was trimmed by 7 bases and J by 7 bases, leaving 10 bases between them. The CDR3 loop reads CAIKAGLGELFF. The CDR3 nucleotides are TGTGCCATCAAGGCCGGGCTCGGGGAGCTGTTTTTT.

There are many counts of this clonotype. V is TRBV6-2 or TRBV6-3 and J is TRBJ2-1, with 8 bases fitting TRBD2. V trimming: 2 bases; J trimming: 4 bases; junction bases outside the gene matches: 10. Germline-derived CDR1 and CDR2 are MNHEY and SVGEGT. The CDR3 length is 17 residues. The CDR3 here is CASSYRPSGRGYNEQFF. CDR3 nucleotide sequence: TGTGCCAGCAGTTACCGTCCCTCCGGGAGGGGTTACAATGAGCAGTTCTTC.

This clonotype was counted ten times or more. This chain links TRBV9 with TRBJ2-2; 7 bases agree with TRBD2. Trimming removed 0 bases from V and 0 bases from J; junction bases left unmatched: 2. CDR1 is SGDLS and CDR2 is YYNGEE in the germline V gene. The CDR3 sequence is 16 residues long. The CDR3 here is CASSVEAGSNTGELFF. In nucleotides, the CDR3 is TGTGCCAGCAGCGTAGAAGCGGGATCGAACACCGGGGAGCTGTTTTTT.

The rearrangement uses TRBV29-1 and TRBJ2-7; D perhaps matches TRBD2 (5 bases). This CDR3 region has 12 residues. V lost 5 bases to trimming and J lost 4 bases, with 12 bases between them. The germline CDR1 and CDR2 sequences are SQVTM and ANQGSEA. This CDR3 is CSVTVTGYEQYF. CDR3 DNA sequence: TGCAGCGTTACAGTCACGGGATACGAGCAGTACTTC.